The 2 T cell receptor beta chains listed next were all sequenced from one sample in a study of immune heterogeneity within non-small cell lung tumors. Multiplex PCR relied on 32 V and 13 J primers to amplify TCR beta CDR3. TCRdb re-called the multiplex PCR reads through MiXCR, storing one row per CDR3 protein. Among approximately 14,000 distinct CDR3 sequences, 28% were seen once, and the ten largest hold approximately 4.1%. For each sample, template was around 600 ng of bulk tumor genomic DNA. During surgery, several far-apart biopsies were obtained from every primary tumor. Before undergoing curative surgery, patients had newly diagnosed non-small cell lung cancer that was untreated. The material sequenced was lung tumor tissue. The receptors stem from a man aged 35-49 years with non-small cell lung cancer.

This clonotype is medium-sized by share. The gene calls are TRBV12-5 and TRBJ2-5; 15 nucleotides agree with TRBD2. J was trimmed by 5 bases and V by 5 bases; bases with no gene match: 6. From germline, CDR1 is LGHNT and CDR2 FRNRAP. CDR3 length: 16 residues. This chain's CDR3 is CASGPGTSGRFETQYF. The CDR3 DNA reads TGTGCTAGTGGTCCGGGGACTAGCGGGAGGTTTGAGACCCAGTACTTC.

This clonotype was detected only a few times. The junction shows a germline mismatch at one end, possibly a read error. The chain employs TRBV7-7 and TRBJ1-4; a possible D gene is TRBD1 (6 bases). Germline values: CDR1 SSHAT, CDR2 FNYEAQ (reference sequence). The CDR3 has 15 residues. The CDR3 DNA reads as TGTGCTAGCAGCCCAACTGGACAGCTTAATGAAAAACTGTTTTTT. This translates into CASSPTGQLNEKLFF.